This T cell receptor beta chain was obtained from a study of OX40 agonist ivuxolimab in advanced cancers. Study-level information: Three individuals attained partial responses, comprising one hepatocellular carcinoma case and two cutaneous melanoma cases.

The assay was immunoSEQ multiplex PCR, and TCRdb's table has in-frame clones only and misses some. The sample contains tens of thousands of clones, 70% to 90% of which appear only once. The CDR3 has 16 residues. With 0 bases removed from V and 7 bases from J, the gap between germline ends came to 16 bases. The germline V gene has CDR1 LGHNA and CDR2 YSLEER. The sequencing here drew on CD4+ or CD8+ T cells sorted from blood, taken in a trial of the OX40 agonist ivuxolimab. This TCR was sampled from an adult with an advanced solid tumor such as melanoma, head and neck, liver or kidney cancer. This chain links TRBV4-3 with TRBJ2-4; D could derive from TRBD1 or TRBD2 (5 bases each). CDR3: CASSQDGARPGNIQYF. The CDR3 nucleotides are TGCGCCAGCAGCCAAGACGGGGCCAGGCCGGGGAACATTCAGTACTTC.